A single sample is the source of the 21 T cell receptor beta chains below, sequenced in a study of cytomegalovirus exposure and HLA in healthy donors (dated by TCRdb to about 2017). Library creation used the immunoSEQ multiplex PCR assay. For the multiplex PCR, a mixture combining 60 forward primers for TCR Vbeta segments and 13 reverse primers for TCR Jbeta segments was used. TCRdb holds this immuneACCESS table with in-frame rearrangements only. Some clones are missing; in checked studies, unresolved V genes explain under half, and the rest has no known cause. In all, the sample holds over 30,000 clones, and about 79% of those were seen once. Of the sample, roughly 4% is held by the ten largest clones. The sample comprised PBMCs. These receptors were collected from a woman aged 18 to 35 in good health and CMV-seronegative.

This chain links TRBV7-9 with TRBJ2-1; 8 bases are a match to TRBD2. This CDR3 region has 15 residues. V lost 4 bases, J lost 3 bases, and 5 bases stayed unmatched. CDR1 is SEHNR and CDR2 is FQNEAQ in the germline V gene (reference sequence). The CDR3 here is CASSSGGGFYNEQFF. The DNA of the CDR3 is TGTGCCAGCAGCTCCGGGGGGGGGTTCTACAATGAGCAGTTCTTC.

The V and J genes are TRBV9 and TRBJ2-5, with 8 bases fitting TRBD1. The CDR3 runs 15 residues. Germline lookup yields CDR1 SGDLS and CDR2 YYNGEE. V dropped 2 bases and J dropped 2; count of bases not matched to a gene: 5. DNA of the CDR3: TGTGCCAGCAGCGTGGGACAGGTGTTTCAAGAGACCCAGTACTTC. Translated: CASSVGQVFQETQYF.

The rearrangement uses TRBV4-3 and TRBJ1-1; perhaps TRBD1 as D (5 bases). The CDR3 totals 14 residues. V was cut by 4 bases and J by 1 base, with 10 bases left in between. Germline-derived CDR1 and CDR2 are LGHNA and YSLEER. DNA for the CDR3: TGCGCCAGCAGCCCAAGGGGCGGGAACACTGAAGCTTTCTTT. Residues: CASSPRGGNTEAFF.

The chain is built from TRBV28 and TRBJ1-4, with D possibly TRBD1 on 5 matching bases. V was cut by 4 bases and J by 4 bases, with 10 bases left in between. This CDR3 spans 14 amino acids. Germline-derived CDR1 and CDR2 are MDHEN and SYDVKM. The CDR3, as DNA: TGTGCCAGCAGTTCCGAACAGGATAATGAAAAACTGTTTTTT. This sequence encodes CASSSEQDNEKLFF.

The chain is built from TRBV11-2 and TRBJ2-1; D may be TRBD1 (5 bases). V was cut by 6 bases and J by 7 bases, with 13 bases left in between. Germline values: CDR1 SGHAT, CDR2 FQNNGV. The CDR3 consists of 13 residues. CDR3 region: CASRGQVLNEQFF. In DNA, the CDR3 is TGTGCCAGCAGGGGGCAAGTATTAAATGAGCAGTTCTTC.

About this clone: The same CDR3 also results from other DNA sequences found in this sample. The V and J genes are TRBV7-9 and TRBJ1-2; D may be TRBD1 (6 bases). CDR1 and CDR2 (germline): SEHNR, FQNEAQ (reference sequence). The V and J ends lost 2 bases and 5 bases respectively, with 9 bases between them. There are 13 residues in the CDR3. DNA of the CDR3: TGTGCCAGCAGCTTACAAGGGGGTTATGGCTACACCTTC. Protein: CASSLQGGYGYTF.

The chain carries TRBV18 and TRBJ2-2; 7 bases match TRBD1. The trim removed 6 bases at V and 0 bases at J, leaving 4 bases unmatched. Germline CDR1 and CDR2: KGHSH and LQKENI. This CDR3 is 15 amino acids long. The CDR3 sequence: CASSRGGTNTGELFF. CDR3 coding DNA: TGTGCCAGCTCTCGAGGGGGCACGAACACCGGGGAGCTGTTTTTT.

The chain recombines TRBV27 with TRBJ1-4; D is perhaps TRBD1 (5 bases). The CDR3 sequence is 16 residues long. Trimming cost V 5 bases and J 0 bases, with 13 bases left between them. Per the germline V gene, CDR1 is MNHEY and CDR2 is SMNVEV (reference sequence). Here the CDR3 DNA reads TGTGCCAGCAGTCCTTGGGGGGGTTCAACTAATGAAAAACTGTTTTTT. This encodes CASSPWGGSTNEKLFF. Full variable domain (rest looked up from reference TRBV27 and TRBJ1-4): EAQVTQNPRYLITVTGKKLTVTCSQNMNHEYMSWYRQDPGLGLRQIYYSMNVEVTDKGDVPEGYKVSRKEKRNFPLILESPSPNQTSLYFCASSPWGGSTNEKLFFGSGTQLSVL.

This chain connects TRBV10-3 to TRBJ2-2; the D gene is possibly TRBD1 (6 bases). Trimming left V 4 bases short and J 3 bases short, with 15 bases between. CDR1 ENHRY and CDR2 SYGVKD come from the germline V gene. This CDR3 region has 16 residues. The DNA of the CDR3 is TGTGCCATCAGTGGTGGGGGCAAAGGAGACACCGGGGAGCTGTTTTTT. It specifies CAISGGGKGDTGELFF.

This chain connects TRBV29-1 to TRBJ2-1; 13 nucleotides agree with TRBD2. Germline lookup yields CDR1 SQVTM and CDR2 ANQGSEA. Trimming took 6 bases from V and 8 from J; bases not matched to a gene: 7. CDR3 length equals 14 residues. In DNA, the CDR3 is TGCAGCGTCCTAGGGACTAGCGGGGCAGATGAGCAGTTCTTC. Its translation is CSVLGTSGADEQFF.

As DNA, the CDR3 is TGTGCCAGCCGACAGGGATACGGCGAGCAGTACTTC. As protein: CASRQGYGEQYF. The chain links TRBV2 to TRBJ2-7; 7 bases are a match to TRBD1. Unmatched junction bases numbered 7, after V lost 8 bases and J lost 6 bases. CDR3 length: 12 amino acids. CDR1 and CDR2 from the germline V gene are SNHLY and FYNNEI.

The genes are TRBV6-6 and TRBJ1-2; D gene uncertain. V dropped 6 bases and J dropped 4 bases, with 15 bases sitting between them. Germline loops: CDR1 MNHNY, CDR2 SVGAGI (reference sequence). The CDR3 loop spans 14 amino acids. This chain's CDR3 is CASRSRKSGYGYTF. Written as DNA, the CDR3 is TGTGCCAGCAGATCGCGGAAGTCGGGCTATGGCTACACCTTC.

The chain uses TRBV7-7 and TRBJ2-1; 9 bases agree with TRBD1. The V segment lost 5 bases and the J segment 7 bases; nucleotides outside the gene matches: 9. The CDR3 sequence is 15 residues long. Per the germline V gene, CDR1 is SSHAT and CDR2 is FNYEAQ (reference sequence). This chain's CDR3 is CASSPAGTGSNEQFF. For the CDR3, the DNA is TGTGCCAGCAGCCCAGCGGGGACAGGGAGTAATGAGCAGTTCTTC.

This clone was seen just once. The chain couples TRBV7-6 to TRBJ1-1; possibly TRBD1 for D (6 bases). Per the germline V gene, CDR1 is SGHVS and CDR2 is FNYEAQ. The ends were cut back, 4 bases at V and 5 bases at J, with 17 bases in the middle. CDR3 length equals 15 residues. The CDR3 nucleotides read TGTGCCAGCAGCTCCCCAGGGGTCCGAGGTACTGAAGCTTTCTTT. Translated, it gives CASSSPGVRGTEAFF.

This clone was detected once. The rearrangement uses TRBV1 and TRBJ2-3; the table calls TRBD2, which could not be checked here. TRBV1 is a documented pseudogene. The CDR3 covers 15 residues. The DNA of the CDR3 is TGCACCATGCACGGGGGGGAATCTAGCACAGATACGCAGTATTTT. This translates into CTMHGGESSTDTQYF.

Worth noting for this clone: The junction does not match germline at one end; this may be a read error. The chain employs TRBV2 and TRBJ2-3; D could derive from TRBD1 or TRBD2 (6 bases each). CDR1 SNHLY and CDR2 FYNNEI come from the germline V gene. The CDR3 extends over 14 amino acids. CDR3: CTSSEGGGADTQYF. For the CDR3, the DNA is TGTACCAGCAGTGAAGGGGGAGGCGCAGATACGCAGTATTTT.

With respect to this clone: Other DNA sequences in the sample encode the same CDR3. The chain joins TRBV7-9 to TRBJ1-2; unclear D gene. V was cut by 6 bases and J by 8 bases, with 13 bases left in between. The CDR3 runs 12 residues. Germline values: CDR1 SEHNR, CDR2 FQNEAQ (reference sequence). The CDR3 here is CASSSDSGGYTF. Here the CDR3 DNA reads TGTGCCAGCAGTTCCGACTCGGGGGGCTACACCTTC.

V and J are TRBV6-6 and TRBJ1-4; a weak D match, TRBD1 (6 bases). The CDR3 has 13 residues. The V end was cut by 0 bases, the J end by 8 bases, with 7 bases between. Germline CDR1 is MNHNY and CDR2 is SVGAGI (reference sequence). The CDR3 bases are TGTGCCAGCAGTTACTCGAGGGGGGAAAAACTGTTTTTT. Its translation is CASSYSRGEKLFF.

J is TRBJ2-1 and V is TRBV14, with 11 bases that match TRBD2. Germline V gives CDR1 SGHDN, CDR2 FVKESK. V was clipped by 1 base and J by 7 bases; unmatched bases: 9. The CDR3 consists of 17 residues. The CDR3 spells CASSQAGRLAGGNEQFF. In DNA form, the CDR3 reads TGTGCCAGCAGCCAAGCCGGGCGGCTAGCGGGAGGTAATGAGCAGTTCTTC.

Note on this clone: One junction end does not reproduce the germline sequence, and a read error may be involved. V and J are TRBV10-1 and TRBJ1-2; TRBD1 is a possible D gene (6 bases). The germline gives CDR1 WNHNN, CDR2 SYGVQD (reference sequence). This CDR3 region has 13 residues. CDR3 region: CASFYRVLYGYPF. The CDR3 DNA reads TGCGCCAGCTTTTACAGGGTTCTCTATGGCTACCCCTTC.

The gene calls are TRBV7-9 and TRBJ2-7; possibly TRBD1 for D (5 bases). The CDR3 is 11 residues long. V was pared by 5 bases and J by 3 bases, with 5 bases between. CDR1 is SEHNR and CDR2 is FQNEAQ in the germline V gene (reference sequence). The CDR3 loop reads CASSRGYEQYF. Written as DNA, the CDR3 is TGTGCCAGCAGCAGGGGCTACGAGCAGTACTTC. The complete variable domain, with remaining parts taken from reference TRBV7-9 and TRBJ2-7, reads DTGVSQNPRHKITKRGQNVTFRCDPISEHNRLYWYRQTLGQGPEFLTYFQNEAQLEKSRLLSDRFSAERPKGSFSTLEIQRTEQGDSAMYLCASSRGYEQYFGPGTRLTVT.